Given below is one T cell receptor (beta chain) in context. In the original analysis: Amplification from reference gene primers served as the basis for estimated nucleated cell counts. Repertoires were generated with immunoSEQ multiplex PCR, while TCRdb's copy carries only in-frame clones and drops some. The DNA was the basis for D and trimming; V, J and clone size are from that table. The data contain some 83,000 clones, 89% of them singletons. These data come from a study of blood T cell repertoires in COVID-19. Across the whole study: Samples came from the United States, Italy and Spain, spanning acute and convalescent COVID-19. Nucleic acid was either cDNA or gDNA, and it came from T cells, B-cell-depleted T cells, or PBMCs.

Trimming took 0 bases from V and 7 from J; bases not matched to a gene: 10. Germline CDR1 is LGHNA and CDR2 is YSLEER. The CDR3 has 17 residues. The chain uses TRBV4-3 and TRBJ2-1; TRBD2 matches at 9 bases. This clonotype originated in a man aged 50-60 years with acute or convalescent COVID-19. Sequences were obtained from peripheral blood. CDR3 amino acids: CASSQDPAGGEVNEQFF. In DNA form, the CDR3 reads TGCGCCAGCAGCCAAGATCCGGCGGGGGGGGAGGTGAATGAGCAGTTCTTC.